Following are 4 T cell receptor beta chains from one sample sequenced in a study of immune characterization of retroperitoneal liposarcoma. TCRdb re-called the PCR reads with MiXCR, one entry per CDR3 protein. This sample has some 10,000 distinct CDR3 sequences; 25% to 35% occur once, and the top ten carry 7.5% to 9.5%. Input material: tumor tissue. The receptors were gathered from a female donor with retroperitoneal liposarcoma.

This clonotype occurred many times. The genes are TRBV6-1 and TRBJ1-2; weak D call: TRBD1 (6 bases). In germline, CDR1 is MNHNS, CDR2 SASEGT. The ends were cut back, 1 base at V and 4 bases at J, with 13 bases in the middle. The CDR3 extends over 15 amino acids. CDR3 amino acids: CASSEGRGPLYGYTF. The CDR3 DNA sequence: TGTGCCAGCAGTGAAGGCCGGGGGCCCCTCTATGGCTACACCTTC.

The chain is built from TRBV6-5 and TRBJ1-4; D may be TRBD1 (6 bases). The CDR3 totals 17 residues. Trimming took off 4 bases at V and 5 bases at J, with 20 bases between the two ends. CDR1 is MNHEY, CDR2 SVGAGI, per germline. The CDR3 region is CASSSFHSTGTNEKLFF. CDR3 sequence (DNA): TGTGCCAGCAGTTCATTCCATTCCACGGGGACAAATGAAAAACTGTTTTTT.

This clonotype is medium-sized. The gene calls are TRBV10-2 and TRBJ1-1; D call uncertain. Germline CDR1 reads WSHSY; CDR2 reads SAAADI. V was trimmed by 6 bases and J by 4 bases, leaving 12 bases between them. The CDR3 consists of 13 residues. The CDR3: CASSVGYGTEAFF. The CDR3 DNA sequence: TGCGCCAGCAGCGTGGGGTATGGCACTGAAGCTTTCTTT.

This clonotype was counted only a few times. This chain connects TRBV6-1 to TRBJ2-5, with D unresolved. The CDR3 runs 11 residues. Trimming left V 5 bases short and J 11 bases short, with 12 bases between. The V gene's germline CDR1 is MNHNS and CDR2 SASEGT. The CDR3 coding sequence is TGTGCCAGCAGTTATGCGGATGAGCAGTACTTC. Translation: CASSYADEQYF.